These 28 T cell receptor beta chains originate from one sample sequenced in a study of Graves' ophthalmopathy and Graves' hyperthyroidism. Amplifying from RNA transcripts, the study obtained TCR beta CDR3 regions. A first-round RT-PCR used HTBI primers, followed by a second-round multiplex PCR. From the multiplex PCR reads, TCRdb called clonotypes with MiXCR, one entry per CDR3 protein. This repertoire shows around 26,000 distinct CDR3 sequences, 45% to 60% found once; its top ten account for 6.5%. Sequenced sample: peripheral blood. Source of these receptors: an adult woman with stable Graves' hyperthyroidism.

Relative to its sample, this clonotype is medium-sized. The genes are TRBV10-3 and TRBJ1-2; maybe TRBD1 (5 bases). Germline V gene lookup returns CDR1 ENHRY and CDR2 SYGVKD. V lost 4 bases and J lost 6, with 12 bases in between. This CDR3 has 13 amino acids. CDR3 sequence: CAISGEGVNGYTF. The CDR3 nucleotides are TGTGCCATCAGTGGGGAAGGGGTTAATGGCTACACCTTC.

The chain employs TRBV20-1 and TRBJ2-7, with TRBD1 matching 7 bases. J was trimmed by 3 bases and V by 1 base; bases with no gene match: 6. Germline CDR1 is DFQATT and CDR2 is SNEGSKA (reference sequence). This CDR3 contains 14 residues. CDR3 sequence reads: CSARVLGQYYEQYF. Here the CDR3 DNA reads TGCAGTGCTAGAGTCTTGGGACAGTACTACGAGCAGTACTTC.

This chain links TRBV20-1 with TRBJ1-6; 7 nucleotides align to TRBD1. Germline CDR1 DFQATT, CDR2 SNEGSKA (reference sequence). J lost 9 bases, V lost 6 bases, and 20 bases had no gene match. CDR3 length: 17 residues. CDR3 bases: TGCAGTGCCATGGGGGGACAGCAATTGTGGGGAGGTTCACCCCTCCACTTT. As protein: CSAMGGQQLWGGSPLHF.

This clonotype was seen many times. The rearrangement joins TRBV15 to TRBJ2-3; TRBD2 matches at 7 bases. This CDR3 has 18 residues. Germline lookup yields CDR1 LNHNV and CDR2 YYDKDF (reference sequence). Trimming removed 0 bases from V and 0 bases from J; junction bases left unmatched: 9. CDR3 sequence (DNA): TGTGCCACCAGCAGAGAGGGGGAGGGGCCGTCTAGCACAGATACGCAGTATTTT. Residues: CATSREGEGPSSTDTQYF.

This chain uses TRBV9 with TRBJ2-3; 7 bases line up with TRBD1. Germline-derived CDR1 and CDR2 are SGDLS and YYNGEE. Unmatched junction bases numbered 11, after V lost 4 bases and J lost 3 bases. CDR3 length equals 16 residues. In nucleotides, the CDR3 is TGTGCCAGCAGCCCACCGACAGGGAGAGTGACAGATACGCAGTATTTT. This sequence encodes CASSPPTGRVTDTQYF.

This clonotype has ten or more counts. V usage is TRBV3-1 and J usage is TRBJ2-7, with 9 bases that match TRBD2. The V and J ends lost 3 bases and 2 bases, in that order; junction bases with no gene match: 8. Germline loops: CDR1 LGHDT, CDR2 YNNKEL (reference sequence). CDR3 length: 16 residues. CDR3 nucleotides: TGTGCCAGCAGCCATGTCGATGGCGGGAGGGCCTACGAGCAGTACTTC. Protein sequence: CASSHVDGGRAYEQYF.

In its sample, this clonotype was seen many times. The rearrangement links TRBV27 to TRBJ2-1, with no clear D. This CDR3 contains 16 residues. V dropped 3 bases and J dropped 0 bases, with 12 bases sitting between them. The germline V gene encodes CDR1 MNHEY and CDR2 SMNVEV (reference sequence). DNA for the CDR3: TGTGCCAGCAGTTTTCAACCCTTTGGCTCCTACAATGAGCAGTTCTTC. Amino acids: CASSFQPFGSYNEQFF.

In its sample, this clonotype ranks as medium-sized. The chain combines TRBV2 with TRBJ1-2; 9 nucleotides align to TRBD1. This CDR3 spans 16 amino acids. After removal of 3 bases from V and 0 bases from J, the junction contained 5 bases not matched to a gene. Germline values: CDR1 SNHLY, CDR2 FYNNEI. CDR3 amino acids: CASSEDRGLTNYGYTF. DNA for the CDR3: TGTGCCAGCAGTGAGGACAGGGGCCTAACTAACTATGGCTACACCTTC.

This clonotype was detected many times. V gene TRBV5-5 combines with J gene TRBJ2-2; D not certain. V was clipped by 0 bases and J by 5 bases, with 8 bases between them. The CDR3 has 14 residues. Germline V gives CDR1 SGHKS, CDR2 YYEKEE (reference sequence). The DNA of the CDR3 is TGTGCCAGCAGCTTGGCCGCGGAAACCGGGGAGCTGTTTTTT. This translates into CASSLAAETGELFF. Full variable domain (remainder filled in from reference TRBV5-5 and TRBJ2-2): DAGVTQSPTHLIKTRGQQVTLRCSPISGHKSVSWYQQVLGQGPQFIFQYYEKEERGRGNFPDRFSARQFPNYSSELNVNALLLGDSALYLCASSLAAETGELFFGEGSRLTVL.

This clonotype counts as medium-sized. The chain employs TRBV19 and TRBJ1-3, with D hard to call. Trimming removed 4 bases from V and 4 bases from J, with 5 bases in between. The CDR3 has 12 residues. Germline V gene data show CDR1 as LNHDA and CDR2 as SQIVND (reference sequence). The CDR3 here is CASSTAGNTIYF. The DNA for the CDR3 is TGTGCCAGTAGTACCGCAGGAAACACCATATATTTT.

At least ten counts were recorded for this clonotype. This chain uses TRBV7-3 with TRBJ1-1; 7 bases agree with TRBD1. With 5 bases clipped from V and 5 bases from J, the junction kept 17 bases outside the gene matches. Germline CDR1 is SGHTA and CDR2 is FQGTGA. The CDR3 loop spans 17 amino acids. CDR3 loop: CASSAKGATGWGTEAFF. The CDR3 bases are TGTGCCAGCAGCGCAAAAGGAGCGACAGGGTGGGGGACTGAAGCTTTCTTT.

The sample holds one count of this clonotype. One end of the junction is discordant with germline, which a read error may explain. J is TRBJ2-1 and V is TRBV19, with D uncertain. Germline CDR1 reads LNHDA; CDR2 reads SQIVND (reference sequence). The CDR3 length is 13 residues. The CDR3 loop reads CASSTQKHYEQLF. The CDR3 nucleotides read TGTGCCAGTAGTACACAAAAGCACTATGAGCAGCTCTTC.

The chain joins TRBV7-8 to TRBJ2-1; no clear D gene. The V gene's germline CDR1 is SGHVS and CDR2 FQNEAQ. The length of the CDR3 is 12 residues. V gave up 5 bases and J gave up 5 bases, with 7 bases separating them. In nucleotides, the CDR3 is TGTGCCAGCAGCCGAGTGGACAATGAGCAGTTCTTC. This gives the protein CASSRVDNEQFF.

The V gene is TRBV20-1, the J gene TRBJ1-3; 9 nucleotides line up with TRBD1. CDR1 and CDR2 (germline): DFQATT, SNEGSKA (reference sequence). With 6 bases clipped from V and 8 bases from J, the junction kept 11 bases outside the gene matches. The CDR3 runs 14 residues. The CDR3 is CSAGTGGSGDTIYF. CDR3 bases: TGCAGTGCCGGTACAGGGGGCTCGGGTGACACCATATATTTT.

CDR3 bases: TGTGCCACCAGTGATTTGCGTAGCTCAGACGAGCAGTACTTC. Translated, it gives CATSDLRSSDEQYF. The chain recombines TRBV24-1 with TRBJ2-7; no clear D. The CDR3 consists of 14 residues. The germline V and J ends were trimmed by 0 bases and 5 bases, with 10 bases remaining between them. The germline V gene has CDR1 KGHDR and CDR2 SFDVKD.

This clonotype was seen at least ten times. Just one base apart from a much larger clone, this may be a read error. V usage is TRBV5-6 and J usage is TRBJ2-7, with 7 bases identical to TRBD1. This CDR3 has 14 residues. Per the germline V gene, CDR1 is SGHDT and CDR2 is YYEEEE. V shed 6 bases and J 3 bases; nucleotides not matched to a gene: 9. The CDR3 region has the DNA TGTGCCAGCACCCAGAGGCAGGGGGACTACGAGCAGTACTTC. Translation gives CASTQRQGDYEQYF.

V usage is TRBV7-2 and J usage is TRBJ1-2; D is uncertain. Trimming pared 5 bases from V and 7 bases from J, leaving 14 bases between. CDR1 and CDR2 (germline): SGHTA, FQGNSA. The CDR3 covers 13 residues. CDR3 sequence: CASSRTLVSGYTF. CDR3 nucleotides: TGTGCCAGCAGCCGAACGCTCGTCTCTGGCTACACCTTC.

This clonotype is labeled as medium-sized. This chain links TRBV7-2 with TRBJ2-7; D gene unclear. V shed 4 bases and J shed 4 bases, with 11 bases lying between them. Germline CDR1 and CDR2: SGHTA and FQGNSA. The CDR3 totals 13 residues. CDR3 sequence (DNA): TGTGCCAGCAGCTCGATCATCGGGTACGAGCAGTACTTC. As protein: CASSSIIGYEQYF.

A few counts support this clonotype. This chain uses TRBV19 with TRBJ1-2; 7 bases are a match to TRBD1. The CDR3 consists of 14 residues. The junction had 7 bases not matched to a gene; V was cut back by 7 bases and J by 2 bases. Germline lookup yields CDR1 LNHDA and CDR2 SQIVND (reference sequence). The CDR3 coding sequence is TGTGCCAGTACCCGCCAGACAGGGAACTATGGCTACACCTTC. Protein product: CASTRQTGNYGYTF.

Remarks on this clonotype: In this CDR3 the conserved last residue, phenylalanine or tryptophan, is missing, so a read error is likely. The chain employs TRBV19 and TRBJ2-7; 7 bases match TRBD1. The CDR3 contains 14 residues. With 5 bases clipped from V and 1 base from J, the junction kept 5 bases outside the gene matches. The V gene's germline CDR1 is LNHDA and CDR2 SQIVND (reference sequence). The CDR3: CASSDRDRSYEQYI. CDR3 bases: TGTGCCAGTAGTGACAGGGATAGGTCCTACGAGCAGTACATC.

The rearrangement uses TRBV7-3 and TRBJ2-3; D ambiguous. From germline, CDR1 is SGHTA and CDR2 FQGTGA. The CDR3 consists of 13 residues. The V and J ends lost 1 base and 5 bases respectively, with 7 bases between them. CDR3 amino acids: CASSLSGRDTQYF. CDR3 coding DNA: TGTGCCAGCAGCTTAAGCGGTCGAGATACGCAGTATTTT.

This clonotype was recorded many times. The chain has TRBV28 and TRBJ2-2; D gene unclear. V was clipped by 2 bases and J by 1 base, with 8 bases between them. The CDR3 has 15 amino acids. Germline values: CDR1 MDHEN, CDR2 SYDVKM. CDR3 protein: CASSLPGLNTGELFF. The CDR3 nucleotides read TGTGCCAGCAGTTTACCAGGCCTGAACACCGGGGAGCTGTTTTTT.

A few counts support this clonotype. This chain links TRBV10-1 with TRBJ2-7; D perhaps matches TRBD1 (6 bases). The CDR3 loop spans 14 amino acids. Germline V lookup: CDR1 WNHNN, CDR2 SYGVQD (reference sequence). V lost 0 bases and J 1 base, leaving 7 bases between the germline ends. CDR3 nucleotides: TGCGCCAGCAGTGAGTCCACAGGGTCCTACGAGCAGTACTTC. Its translation: CASSESTGSYEQYF.

This clonotype was seen at least ten times. A much larger clone differs from this one at a single base, so this may be a read error. This rearrangement joins TRBV6-1 to TRBJ2-7, with 9 nucleotides matching TRBD2. The CDR3 is made up of 15 amino acids. The germline V gene has CDR1 MNHNS and CDR2 SASEGT. V trimming: 6 bases; J trimming: 2 bases; junction bases outside the gene matches: 8. The CDR3 sequence is CASRPGLAAAYEQYF. For the CDR3, the DNA is TGTGCCAGCAGGCCGGGACTAGCCGCAGCCTACGAGCAGTACTTC.

This clonotype was seen many times. This chain links TRBV3-1 with TRBJ2-5; D is unclear. The CDR3 sequence is 13 residues long. The germline V gene has CDR1 LGHDT and CDR2 YNNKEL (reference sequence). V was pared by 0 bases and J by 3 bases, with 5 bases between. The DNA for the CDR3 is TGTGCCAGCAGCCAAGATAGAGAAGAGACCCAGTACTTC. Encoded protein: CASSQDREETQYF.

This clonotype was seen ten or more times. The chain combines TRBV6-5 with TRBJ2-5, with TRBD1 matching 8 bases. V lost 2 bases, J lost 5 bases, and 7 bases stayed unmatched. The CDR3 has 15 amino acids. Germline CDR1 is MNHEY and CDR2 is SVGAGI. The CDR3 reads CASSYGGTGGETQYF. The CDR3 DNA is TGTGCCAGCAGTTACGGAGGGACAGGCGGCGAGACCCAGTACTTC.

The chain uses TRBV6-6 and TRBJ1-6; D uncertain. The CDR3 is made up of 14 amino acids. The V end was cut by 7 bases, the J end by 0 bases, with 7 bases between. Germline loops: CDR1 MNHNY, CDR2 SVGAGI (reference sequence). This chain's CDR3 is CASTGSSYNSPLHF. CDR3 nucleotides: TGTGCCAGCACAGGAAGCTCCTATAATTCACCCCTCCACTTT.

The chain employs TRBV7-2 and TRBJ1-2; the D is unclear. Germline V gene data show CDR1 as SGHTA and CDR2 as FQGNSA. Deletions cut 1 base from V and 0 bases from J, with 6 bases between. The CDR3 sequence is 14 residues long. This CDR3 is CASSLEATNYGYTF. DNA of the CDR3: TGTGCCAGCAGCTTAGAGGCTACTAACTATGGCTACACCTTC.